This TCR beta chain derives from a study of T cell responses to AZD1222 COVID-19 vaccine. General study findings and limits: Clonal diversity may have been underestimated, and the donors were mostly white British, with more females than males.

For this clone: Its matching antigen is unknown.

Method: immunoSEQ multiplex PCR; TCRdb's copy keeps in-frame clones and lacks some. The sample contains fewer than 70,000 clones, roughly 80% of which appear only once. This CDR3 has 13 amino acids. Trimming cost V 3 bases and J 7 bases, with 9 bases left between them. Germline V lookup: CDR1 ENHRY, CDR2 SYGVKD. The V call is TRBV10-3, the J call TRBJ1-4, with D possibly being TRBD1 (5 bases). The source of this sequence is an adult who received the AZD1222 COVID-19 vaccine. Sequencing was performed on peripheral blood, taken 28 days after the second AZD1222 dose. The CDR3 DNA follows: TGTGCCATCAGTGATACGGGGGGTGAAAAACTGTTTTTT. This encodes CAISDTGGEKLFF.